These 27 T cell receptor beta chains were sequenced from one sample in a study of blood T cell repertoires in COVID-19. Sequencing was performed with immunoSEQ multiplex PCR; in TCRdb, only in-frame clones are kept and a portion is missing. The table lists under 500,000 clones, roughly 91% of them singletons. Sequencing was done on a sample of peripheral blood. All receptors derive from a woman aged 25 to 39 with acute or convalescent COVID-19.

The CDR3 nucleotides read TGCGCCAGCAGCTTGGCCATTTGGTCGGGGGGGCGGCTCGAGACCCAGTACTTC. Translation: CASSLAIWSGGRLETQYF. The V gene is TRBV5-1, the J gene TRBJ2-5; 8 nucleotides align to TRBD2. Germline CDR1 reads SGHRS; CDR2 reads YFSETQ. The J segment lost 5 bases and the V segment lost 0 bases, leaving 15 bases of the junction unmatched. This CDR3 is 18 amino acids long. Filled out from reference TRBV5-1 and TRBJ2-5, the complete variable domain reads KAGVTQTPRYLIKTRGQQVTLSCSPISGHRSVSWYQQTPGQGLQFLFEYFSETQRNKGNFPGRFSGRQFSNSRSEMNVSTLELGDSALYLCASSLAIWSGGRLETQYFGPGTRLLVL.

This rearrangement joins TRBV30 to TRBJ1-1, with D possibly TRBD1 on 5 matching bases. Germline-derived CDR1 and CDR2 are GTSNPN and SVGIG (reference sequence). The CDR3 length is 13 residues. V was cut by 3 bases and J by 5 bases, with 13 bases left in between. The CDR3 nucleotides are TGTGCCTGGAGGGATACAGGTGAGACTGAAGCTTTCTTT. Translated: CAWRDTGETEAFF. The full variable domain, with the rest looked up from reference TRBV30 and TRBJ1-1, is SQTIHQWPATLVQPVGSPLSLECTVEGTSNPNLYWYRQAAGRGLQLLFYSVGIGQISSEVPQNLSASRPQDRQFILSSKKLLLSDSGFYLCAWRDTGETEAFFGQGTRLTVV.

The J gene is TRBJ2-7, the V gene TRBV14; D is possibly TRBD2 (6 bases). V was pared by 0 bases and J by 3 bases, with 9 bases between. CDR3 length: 14 amino acids. Germline V gene data show CDR1 as SGHDN and CDR2 as FVKESK. In DNA form, the CDR3 reads TGTGCCAGCAGCCAAGATCATAGCGGCTACGAGCAGTACTTC. It yields the protein CASSQDHSGYEQYF.

This clone was seen a single time. The rearrangement uses TRBV19 and TRBJ1-2, with 9 bases matching TRBD1. The CDR3 spans 15 residues. Trimming removed 4 bases from V and 6 bases from J; junction bases left unmatched: 9. In germline, CDR1 is LNHDA, CDR2 SQIVND (reference sequence). CDR3: CASSTQIRQGDGYTF. The CDR3 DNA reads TGTGCCAGTAGTACCCAGATCAGACAGGGGGATGGCTACACCTTC.

The CDR3 DNA sequence: TGTGCCAGCAGTGTAAACAGCCTCAAAATTCTTAACTATGGCTACACCTTC. Protein product: CASSVNSLKILNYGYTF. V is TRBV6-1 and J is TRBJ1-2; D not resolved. The CDR3 has 17 residues. V lost 4 bases and J lost 1, with 19 bases in between. CDR1 is MNHNS and CDR2 is SASEGT in the germline V gene.

This clone has just one count. This chain uses TRBV27 with TRBJ1-5, with TRBD1 identical over 8 bases. The CDR3 spans 17 residues. V shed 5 bases, J shed 0 bases, and the junction held 9 bases outside the gene matches. CDR1 is MNHEY, CDR2 SMNVEV, per germline (reference sequence). The CDR3 nucleotides are TGTGCCAGCAGTCTCTACCGGGGACAGGATAGCAATCAGCCCCAGCATTTT. Protein: CASSLYRGQDSNQPQHF.

The rearrangement links TRBV6-1 to TRBJ2-7; perhaps TRBD2 as D (5 bases). Germline CDR1 is MNHNS and CDR2 is SASEGT. CDR3 length: 13 amino acids. With 3 bases removed from V and 0 bases from J, the gap between germline ends came to 6 bases. The CDR3 sequence is CASSERVSYEQYF. CDR3 in DNA: TGTGCCAGCAGTGAGCGGGTCTCCTACGAGCAGTACTTC.

This chain uses TRBV7-8 with TRBJ2-7; 11 positions match TRBD2. The junction had 8 bases not matched to a gene; V was cut back by 6 bases and J by 4 bases. The germline V gene encodes CDR1 SGHVS and CDR2 FQNEAQ. The CDR3 length is 15 residues. CDR3 sequence (DNA): TGTGCCAGCAGTAGGGGACTAGCGGAGCTATACGAGCAGTACTTC. It encodes CASSRGLAELYEQYF.

The chain recombines TRBV7-6 with TRBJ1-3, with D possibly TRBD1 on 6 matching bases. Germline V gene sequence: CDR1 SGHVS, CDR2 FNYEAQ. There are 18 residues in the CDR3. Trimming took 1 base from V and 0 from J, leaving 16 bases between them. The CDR3 loop reads CASSLVGAGAISGNTIYF. CDR3 bases: TGTGCCAGCAGCTTAGTCGGGGCAGGGGCGATCTCTGGAAACACCATATATTTT. Looking up the rest from reference TRBV7-6 and TRBJ1-3 gives the full variable domain: GAGVSQSPRYKVTKRGQDVALRCDPISGHVSLYWYRQALGQGPEFLTYFNYEAQQDKSGLPNDRFSAERPEGSISTLTIQRTEQRDSAMYRCASSLVGAGAISGNTIYFGEGSWLTVV.

The V call is TRBV5-1, the J call TRBJ2-7, with D hard to call. Germline CDR1 is SGHRS and CDR2 is YFSETQ. The CDR3 extends over 13 amino acids. V lost 0 bases, J lost 0 bases, and 4 bases lay in between. CDR3 DNA: TGCGCCAGCAGCTTGGACATCTCCTACGAGCAGTACTTC. Amino acids: CASSLDISYEQYF.

This clone turned up a few times. This chain connects TRBV19 to TRBJ1-6; possibly TRBD1 for D (5 bases). V was pared by 4 bases and J by 12 bases, with 13 bases between. Germline assignment: CDR1 LNHDA and CDR2 SQIVND (reference sequence). The CDR3 is 13 amino acids. The CDR3 DNA reads as TGTGCCAGTAGTACCGACAGATTCCTACCCCTCCACTTT. Translating it yields CASSTDRFLPLHF. Full variable domain (missing parts from reference TRBV19 and TRBJ1-6): DGGITQSPKYLFRKEGQNVTLSCEQNLNHDAMYWYRQDPGQGLRLIYYSQIVNDFQKGDIAEGYSVSREKKESFPLTVTSAQKNPTAFYLCASSTDRFLPLHFGNGTRLTVT.

J is TRBJ1-1 and V is TRBV12-3 or TRBV12-4, with TRBD1 identical over 9 bases. V trimming: 4 bases; J trimming: 13 bases; junction bases outside the gene matches: 7. The CDR3 runs 12 residues. The CDR3 here is CASSSLTGGYFF. The CDR3 coding sequence is TGTGCCAGCAGTTCCCTGACAGGGGGGTATTTCTTT.

The genes are TRBV3-1 (or the pseudogene TRBV3-2) and TRBJ1-1; unclear D gene. Trimming took 5 bases from V and 3 from J, leaving 10 bases between them. In germline, CDR1 is LGHDT, CDR2 YNNKEL (reference sequence). This CDR3 spans 13 amino acids. In DNA form, the CDR3 reads TGTGCCAGCAGCTCCATTCGAGACACTGAAGCTTTCTTT. This codes for CASSSIRDTEAFF.

This clone has just a few counts. This rearrangement joins TRBV5-1 to TRBJ1-6; D unresolved. This CDR3 is built from 15 residues. Trimming shortened V by 1 base and J by 7 bases, and 12 bases separated the two germline ends. Germline V gene sequence: CDR1 SGHRS, CDR2 YFSETQ. This chain's CDR3 is CASSLTSTLNSPLHF. The CDR3 bases are TGCGCCAGCAGCTTGACTTCTACCCTAAATTCACCCCTCCACTTT.

The chain combines TRBV30 with TRBJ1-1; D is undetermined. Germline V lookup: CDR1 GTSNPN, CDR2 SVGIG (reference sequence). CDR3 length: 12 amino acids. V was clipped by 4 bases and J by 1 base, with 7 bases between them. The CDR3 nucleotides read TGTGCCTGGAACACAGAGAACACTGAAGCTTTCTTT. Translation gives CAWNTENTEAFF.

The rearrangement links TRBV6-4 to TRBJ2-2; D may be TRBD2 (5 bases). Trimming stripped 1 base from V and 3 bases from J, with 6 bases between. The germline gives CDR1 MRHNA, CDR2 SNTAGT. The CDR3 runs to 14 residues. The CDR3 DNA reads TGTGCCAGCAGTGACTTGGGAGACACCGGGGAGCTGTTTTTT. Translation: CASSDLGDTGELFF.

This chain links TRBV9 with TRBJ2-3, with 7 bases aligning to TRBD2. The J segment lost 4 bases and the V segment lost 0 bases, leaving 8 bases of the junction unmatched. CDR3 length: 16 residues. CDR1 SGDLS and CDR2 YYNGEE come from the germline V gene. DNA of the CDR3: TGTGCCAGCAGCGTAGTAGGTGGCGGGGGATCAGATACGCAGTATTTT. It encodes CASSVVGGGGSDTQYF.

The chain employs TRBV11-2 and TRBJ2-5; 8 bases align to TRBD1. V dropped 5 bases and J dropped 5; count of bases not matched to a gene: 10. This CDR3 region has 15 residues. Germline-derived CDR1 and CDR2 are SGHAT and FQNNGV. The CDR3 reads CASSPGQGLRETQYF. DNA for the CDR3: TGTGCCAGCAGCCCCGGACAGGGATTACGGGAGACCCAGTACTTC. The full variable domain, with the rest looked up from reference TRBV11-2 and TRBJ2-5, is EAGVAQSPRYKIIEKRQSVAFWCNPISGHATLYWYQQILGQGPKLLIQFQNNGVVDDSQLPKDRFSAERLKGVDSTLKIQPAKLEDSAVYLCASSPGQGLRETQYFGPGTRLLVL.

In this sample, this clone turned up once. The V and J genes are TRBV9 and TRBJ1-6; 7 bases are shared with TRBD1. Trimming at V came to 3 bases and at J to 9 bases, leaving 6 bases not matched to a gene. This CDR3 contains 14 residues. CDR1 and CDR2 (germline): SGDLS, YYNGEE. The CDR3 nucleotides read TGTGCCAGCAGCGCAGGGGGTGAGGTTTCACCCCTCCACTTT. This codes for CASSAGGEVSPLHF.

In this sample, this clone turned up a few times. The V and J genes are TRBV7-9 and TRBJ2-7, with a possible D match to TRBD2 (5 bases). The CDR3 sequence is 12 residues long. V was trimmed by 1 base and J by 5 bases, leaving 6 bases between them. Germline values: CDR1 SEHNR, CDR2 FQNEAQ (reference sequence). The CDR3: CASSLGSDEQYF. The CDR3 DNA follows: TGTGCCAGCAGCTTAGGTAGCGACGAGCAGTACTTC. The full variable domain, completed using reference TRBV7-9 and TRBJ2-7, is DTGVSQNPRHKITKRGQNVTFRCDPISEHNRLYWYRQTLGQGPEFLTYFQNEAQLEKSRLLSDRFSAERPKGSFSTLEIQRTEQGDSAMYLCASSLGSDEQYFGPGTRLTVT.

The genes are TRBV18 and TRBJ2-5; tentative D call: TRBD1 (6 bases). In germline, CDR1 is KGHSH, CDR2 LQKENI. The CDR3 spans 13 residues. Deletions cut 5 bases from V and 5 bases from J, with 12 bases between. The CDR3 reads CASSVGHDETQYF. CDR3 coding DNA: TGTGCCAGCTCAGTGGGACATGACGAGACCCAGTACTTC.

The V call is TRBV4-1, the J call TRBJ2-5, with 9 bases aligning to TRBD2. Germline V gene sequence: CDR1 MGHRA, CDR2 YSYEKL. The CDR3 has 18 amino acids. V was clipped by 1 base and J by 4 bases; unmatched bases: 13. The CDR3 region has the DNA TGCGCCAGCAGCCAAGGTGGCTTAGCGGGGGCGCCGGGAGAGACCCAGTACTTC. Its translation is CASSQGGLAGAPGETQYF.

This clone was seen only once. The rearrangement links TRBV24-1 to TRBJ2-7; D might be TRBD1 (5 bases). The CDR3 covers 13 residues. The V gene's germline CDR1 is KGHDR and CDR2 SFDVKD. V lost 6 bases, J lost 4 bases, and 12 bases lay in between. CDR3 in amino acids: CATSRGAGYEQYF. Here the CDR3 DNA reads TGTGCCACCAGTAGGGGCGCCGGGTACGAGCAGTACTTC.

The chain uses TRBV3-1 (or the pseudogene TRBV3-2) and TRBJ2-3; D is possibly TRBD2 (7 bases). V was trimmed by 0 bases and J by 3 bases, leaving 13 bases between them. The CDR3 has 16 amino acids. CDR1 and CDR2 (germline): LGHDT, YNNKEL (reference sequence). The CDR3 is CASSQDWRGGTDTQYF. For the CDR3, the DNA is TGTGCCAGCAGCCAAGATTGGAGGGGGGGGACAGATACGCAGTATTTT.

This clone was found a few times. The chain carries TRBV4-1 and TRBJ2-7; a weak D match, TRBD2 (6 bases). The CDR3 covers 17 residues. Germline V CDR1 and CDR2: MGHRA, YSYEKL. With 7 bases removed from V and 0 bases from J, the gap between germline ends came to 22 bases. CDR3 amino acids: CASTKGLAGPSSYEQYF. The CDR3 bases are TGCGCCAGCACCAAAGGGCTGGCGGGGCCAAGCTCCTACGAGCAGTACTTC.

The chain joins TRBV2 to TRBJ1-6, with a weak D call TRBD1 (6 bases). This CDR3 has 15 amino acids. Looked up from germline, CDR1 is SNHLY and CDR2 is FYNNEI. Trimming took 3 bases from V and 10 from J, leaving 16 bases between them. For the CDR3, the DNA is TGTGCCAGCAGTGATTTGGCAAGGGGGGGATCACCCCTCCACTTT. The encoded protein is CASSDLARGGSPLHF.

This clone occurred once. The J gene is TRBJ2-1, the V gene TRBV5-6; no definite D call. The ends were cut back, 1 base at V and 4 bases at J, with 15 bases in the middle. The germline gives CDR1 SGHDT, CDR2 YYEEEE. The CDR3 sequence is 16 residues long. The CDR3 region is CASSLPLESRYNEQFF. The CDR3 nucleotides read TGTGCCAGCAGCTTGCCCCTAGAATCCCGTTACAATGAGCAGTTCTTC.